These T cell receptor beta chains were read from a single sample in a study of blood T cell repertoires in COVID-19. Measured with immunoSEQ multiplex PCR; TCRdb has only the in-frame clones, and not every one. This sample has about 180,000 clones, with around 85% found just once. The sequenced material came from PBMCs or T cells enriched from blood (not recorded which). The receptor source for this set is a man in his forties or fifties who had recovered from COVID-19. The CDR3 runs from the conserved cysteine through the conserved F or W. A D gene is named only where the DNA matches it firmly. Size is stated for part of the rows, as once, few or many counts, or as a class when the clone is expanded.

cdr3_length	d_call	j_call	clone_size	v_call	cdr3_aa	cdr3_nt
17	-	TRBJ1-6	-	TRBV4-1	CASSQASLGQLYSPLHF	TGCGCCAGCAGCCAAGCCTCCCTCGGACAGCTATATTCACCCCTCCACTTT
15	-	TRBJ2-7	-	TRBV27	CASRLGQPMSYEQYF	TGTGCCAGCAGGCTCGGACAGCCCATGTCCTACGAGCAGTACTTC
15	-	TRBJ2-1	-	TRBV13	CASSLTENAYNEQFF	TGTGCCAGCAGCCTAACCGAGAACGCCTACAATGAGCAGTTCTTC
15	TRBD1	TRBJ2-7	once	TRBV6-5	CASSPGTGGSYEQYF	TGTGCCAGCAGTCCAGGGACAGGGGGCTCCTACGAGCAGTACTTC
14	TRBD1	TRBJ1-1	-	TRBV5-1	CASSLHRGGTEAFF	TGCGCCAGCAGCCTGCACAGGGGCGGCACTGAAGCTTTCTTT
15	-	TRBJ2-1	many	TRBV21-1	CASSKVRLAVNEQFF	TGTGCCAGCAGCAAAGTCAGACTAGCAGTCAATGAGCAGTTCTTC
11	-	TRBJ1-2	-	TRBV29-1	CSVLGLDGYTF	TGCAGCGTTCTCGGACTGGATGGCTACACCTTC
15	TRBD2	TRBJ2-7	-	TRBV3-1/TRBV3-2	CASSQAFGRAAEQYF	TGTGCCAGCAGCCAAGCGTTCGGGAGGGCCGCCGAGCAGTACTTC
16	TRBD2	TRBJ2-7	-	TRBV27	CASSFLLAGGRNEQYF	TGTGCCAGCAGTTTCCTTTTAGCGGGGGGGAGGAACGAGCAGTACTTC
17	-	TRBJ1-1	-	TRBV6-1	CASSEGGGPRSDTEAFF	TGTGCCAGCAGTGAAGGGGGGGGGCCTAGGTCGGACACTGAAGCTTTCTTT
16	-	TRBJ2-5	-	TRBV28	CASSFYGRGQEETQYF	TGTGCCAGCAGCTTCTATGGGCGGGGGCAGGAAGAGACCCAGTACTTC
15	-	TRBJ1-4	-	TRBV24-1	CATSDSQTAGEKLFF	TGTGCCACCAGTGACTCTCAGACAGCGGGTGAAAAACTGTTTTTT
16	-	TRBJ2-7	few	TRBV21-1	CASSKLPGQGAYEQYF	TGTGCCAGCAGCAAACTTCCGGGACAGGGGGCCTACGAGCAGTACTTC